One and the same sample provided the 14 T cell receptor beta chains below, sequenced in a study of blood T cell repertoires in COVID-19. Produced via immunoSEQ multiplex PCR; TCRdb's table is partial and in-frame only. The table has over 45,000 clones, about 80% seen once; the top ten hold less than 25%. Sequencing was carried out using peripheral blood. These receptors all come from a man in his forties or fifties with active or convalescent COVID-19.

The chain couples TRBV10-3 to TRBJ2-5; D perhaps matches TRBD2 (5 bases). Germline V lookup: CDR1 ENHRY, CDR2 SYGVKD. V lost 4 bases, J lost 4 bases, and 7 bases lay in between. CDR3 length equals 12 residues. In DNA, the CDR3 is TGTGCCATCAGTGTCGGAGGAGAGACCCAGTACTTC. Translation: CAISVGGETQYF.

This chain joins TRBV11-2 and TRBJ1-6; no clear D gene. The CDR3 length is 15 residues. V lost 2 bases and J lost 0, with 5 bases in between. Germline CDR1 is SGHAT and CDR2 is FQNNGV. CDR3 in DNA: TGTGCCAGCAGCTTATTAAACTCCTATAATTCACCCCTCCACTTT. Amino acid sequence: CASSLLNSYNSPLHF.

V usage is TRBV5-6 and J usage is TRBJ1-2; D unclear. CDR3 size: 11 residues. Trimming took 6 bases from V and 8 from J, leaving 11 bases between them. Germline V gene lookup returns CDR1 SGHDT and CDR2 YYEEEE. The CDR3 nucleotides read TGTGCCAGCAAACGGGGAGGCGGCTACACCTTC. Its translation: CASKRGGGYTF.

This clone was detected only once. The chain has TRBV28 and TRBJ1-2; no reliable D call. Germline CDR1 is MDHEN and CDR2 is SYDVKM. The CDR3 loop spans 13 amino acids. Trimming took off 5 bases at V and 0 bases at J, with 7 bases between the two ends. The CDR3 sequence: CASSPPANYGYTF. In DNA form, the CDR3 reads TGTGCCAGCAGTCCACCAGCTAACTATGGCTACACCTTC.

This clone was observed once. The genes are TRBV7-9 and TRBJ1-1, with D unclear. The germline V gene has CDR1 SEHNR and CDR2 FQNEAQ (reference sequence). CDR3 length: 12 residues. Trimming removed 5 bases from V and 8 bases from J, with 12 bases in between. The CDR3 DNA reads TGTGCCAGCAGCCTGCTAAGTGAAGAAGCTTTCTTT. The encoded protein is CASSLLSEEAFF.

The V and J genes are TRBV19 and TRBJ1-2, with D possibly TRBD1 on 5 matching bases. The CDR3 is 16 amino acids. In germline, CDR1 is LNHDA, CDR2 SQIVND (reference sequence). Trimming pared 7 bases from V and 0 bases from J, leaving 18 bases between. CDR3: CASTLRSGDPNYGYTF. The CDR3 nucleotides are TGTGCCAGTACCCTAAGGTCGGGGGACCCTAACTATGGCTACACCTTC.

The chain uses TRBV12-3 or TRBV12-4 and TRBJ1-2; D call uncertain. This CDR3 spans 13 amino acids. Between the trimmed V and J ends, which lost 3 bases and 3 bases, there was a span of 8 bases. The CDR3 DNA reads TGTGCCAGCAGTTTGGAGGGTTACTATGGCTACACCTTC. Its protein product is CASSLEGYYGYTF.

The chain recombines TRBV30 with TRBJ1-2; a possible D gene is TRBD1 (5 bases). The V gene lost 1 base and the J gene lost 4 bases, with 10 bases spanning the gap. Germline CDR1 GTSNPN, CDR2 SVGIG (reference sequence). The CDR3 totals 13 residues. CDR3 in amino acids: CAWSGGRVYGYTF. As DNA, the CDR3 is TGTGCCTGGAGTGGAGGCAGGGTCTATGGCTACACCTTC.

This clone was seen more than once but under ten times. The chain links TRBV6-8 to TRBJ1-5; TRBD1 agrees at 7 bases. Germline-derived CDR1 and CDR2 are MNHGY and SAAAGT. Unmatched junction bases numbered 6, after V lost 6 bases and J lost 1 base. This CDR3 comprises 15 residues. The CDR3: CASRTPGQSNQPQHF. CDR3 bases: TGTGCCAGCAGGACTCCGGGACAGAGCAATCAGCCCCAGCATTTT.

This chain connects TRBV30 to TRBJ1-3; TRBD1 matches at 7 bases. The CDR3 is made up of 11 amino acids. Trimming removed 4 bases from V and 7 bases from J; junction bases left unmatched: 1. The germline gives CDR1 GTSNPN, CDR2 SVGIG (reference sequence). The CDR3 region is CAWKQGNTIYF. The CDR3 bases are TGTGCCTGGAAACAGGGGAACACCATATATTTT. The full variable domain, in which reference TRBV30 and TRBJ1-3 provide the parts outside the CDR3, is SQTIHQWPATLVQPVGSPLSLECTVEGTSNPNLYWYRQAAGRGLQLLFYSVGIGQISSEVPQNLSASRPQDRQFILSSKKLLLSDSGFYLCAWKQGNTIYFGEGSWLTVV.

The chain joins TRBV3-1 (or the pseudogene TRBV3-2) to TRBJ2-1; 8 bases agree with TRBD2. CDR1 is LGHDT and CDR2 is YNNKEL in the germline V gene (reference sequence). V was clipped by 0 bases and J by 4 bases; unmatched bases: 2. The CDR3 length is 15 residues. The CDR3, as DNA: TGTGCCAGCAGCCAAGACGGGGGGGAGTACAATGAGCAGTTCTTC. This encodes CASSQDGGEYNEQFF.

The chain uses TRBV29-1 and TRBJ1-2; D may be TRBD1 (6 bases). The CDR3 contains 11 residues. Trimming left V 4 bases short and J 3 bases short, with 6 bases between. Germline V lookup: CDR1 SQVTM, CDR2 ANQGSEA. CDR3 DNA sequence: TGCAGCGTTGGGACAGACTATGGCTACACCTTC. Protein: CSVGTDYGYTF.

The J gene is TRBJ2-5, the V gene TRBV7-3, with a tentative D call TRBD2 (6 bases). Per the germline V gene, CDR1 is SGHTA and CDR2 is FQGTGA. Trimming cost V 5 bases and J 3 bases, with 10 bases left between them. This CDR3 region has 13 residues. The CDR3 region has the DNA TGTGCCAGCAGCCCCACGGGGGAAGAGACCCAGTACTTC. It is translated as CASSPTGEETQYF.

The V call is TRBV25-1, the J call TRBJ1-6, with D tentatively TRBD1 (6 bases). V lost 10 bases and J lost 7, with 17 bases in between. The CDR3 consists of 14 residues. Germline lookup yields CDR1 MGHDK and CDR2 SYGVNS. The CDR3, as DNA: TGTGCCACCGCAGACAGAGGGGGAAATTCACCCCTCCACTTT. It encodes CATADRGGNSPLHF.